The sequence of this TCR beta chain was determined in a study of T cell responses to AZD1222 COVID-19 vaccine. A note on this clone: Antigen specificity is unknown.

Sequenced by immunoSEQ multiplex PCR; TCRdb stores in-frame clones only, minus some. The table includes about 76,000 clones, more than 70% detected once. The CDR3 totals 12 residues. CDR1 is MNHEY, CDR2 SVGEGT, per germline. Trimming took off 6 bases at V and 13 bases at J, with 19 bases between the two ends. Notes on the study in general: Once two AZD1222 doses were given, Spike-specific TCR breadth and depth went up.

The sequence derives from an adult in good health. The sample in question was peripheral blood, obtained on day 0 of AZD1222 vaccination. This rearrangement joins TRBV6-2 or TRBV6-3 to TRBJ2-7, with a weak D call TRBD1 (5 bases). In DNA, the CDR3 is TGTGCCAGCAGCACCAGTGGGGCCACCAGATACTTC. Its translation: CASSTSGATRYF.